This entry is about one T cell receptor beta chain. Its specificity is not known. The sample is drawn from a study of cytomegalovirus exposure and HLA in healthy donors. Study observations and caveats: Within the data, a cluster of highly shared sequence variants was likely a sequencing artifact.

Primers included in the PCR were 60 Vbeta and 13 Jbeta primers. Repertoires were generated with immunoSEQ multiplex PCR, while TCRdb's copy carries only in-frame clones and drops some. The sample lists 150,000 to 200,000 clones; about 80% were seen once. The receptor was isolated from a woman between 50 and 59 years old in good health and CMV-seronegative. Sequencing was performed on PBMCs.

The CDR3 reads CASSSEPSNGQPQHF. In nucleotides, the CDR3 is TGTGCCAGCAGCTCGGAGCCGTCGAACGGCCAGCCCCAGCATTTT. The chain couples TRBV9 to TRBJ1-5; D gene unclear. CDR3 length: 15 residues. The V and J ends lost 4 bases and 7 bases respectively, with 18 bases between them. Germline CDR1 and CDR2: SGDLS and YYNGEE.